Below are 8 T cell receptor beta chains sequenced from a single sample in a study of cytomegalovirus exposure and HLA in healthy donors. Only in-frame clones appear in the TCRdb table, and some are missing; sequencing was by immunoSEQ multiplex PCR. The repertoire consists of fewer than 55,000 clones, with around 94% occurring once and the leading ten covering around 1.4%. The sequencing input was PBMCs. The receptors stem from a man between 18 and 29 years old in good health and CMV-seronegative.

The chain couples TRBV5-8 to TRBJ1-5, with 8 bases matching TRBD1. Germline CDR1 and CDR2: SGHTS and YDEGEE. The J segment lost 1 base and the V segment lost 3 bases, leaving 3 bases of the junction unmatched. This CDR3 has 15 residues. The CDR3 nucleotides read TGTGCCAGCAGCTATGACAGGGGAAGCAATCAGCCCCAGCATTTT. This encodes CASSYDRGSNQPQHF.

The rearrangement uses TRBV4-3 and TRBJ1-2; no definite D call. The germline gives CDR1 LGHNA, CDR2 YSLEER. The CDR3 has 13 residues. Trimming stripped 0 bases from V and 9 bases from J, with 11 bases between. CDR3 DNA: TGCGCCAGCAGCCAAGAACACAGTCTAAGCTACACCTTC. Protein: CASSQEHSLSYTF.

CDR3 coding DNA: TGTGCCTGGAGTCTCGGGGATAGCAATCAGCCCCAGCATTTT. Translation gives CAWSLGDSNQPQHF. The chain uses TRBV30 and TRBJ1-5; unclear D gene. The germline V and J ends were trimmed by 2 bases and 0 bases, with 8 bases remaining between them. Germline V gives CDR1 GTSNPN, CDR2 SVGIG (reference sequence). The CDR3 has 14 amino acids.

The chain combines TRBV28 with TRBJ1-1; maybe TRBD1 (6 bases). Germline CDR1 MDHEN, CDR2 SYDVKM. Trimming removed 5 bases at V and 5 bases at J, with 21 bases between. CDR3 length equals 16 residues. In DNA form, the CDR3 reads TGTGCCAGCAGTCCGACTTATGGGTACAGGGATACTGAAGCTTTCTTT. Its protein product is CASSPTYGYRDTEAFF.

The genes are TRBV25-1 and TRBJ1-3; D might be TRBD1 (6 bases). V shed 6 bases and J shed 2 bases, with 11 bases lying between them. The CDR3 totals 14 residues. CDR1 and CDR2 (germline): MGHDK, SYGVNS. Here the CDR3 DNA reads TGTGCCAGCAGCGACAGGAACACTGGAAACACCATATATTTT. Encoded protein: CASSDRNTGNTIYF. Together with reference TRBV25-1 and TRBJ1-3, the CDR3 gives the full variable domain: EADIYQTPRYLVIGTGKKITLECSQTMGHDKMYWYQQDPGMELHLIHYSYGVNSTEKGDLSSESTVSRIRTEHFPLTLESARPSHTSQYLCASSDRNTGNTIYFGEGSWLTVV.

V is TRBV28 and J is TRBJ1-2; D is possibly TRBD1 (6 bases). V was clipped by 6 bases and J by 1 base, with 15 bases between them. The CDR3 consists of 15 residues. Germline CDR1 MDHEN, CDR2 SYDVKM. The CDR3 protein is CASRRKGHYNYGYTF. The CDR3 coding sequence is TGTGCCAGCAGGAGGAAGGGACACTATAACTATGGCTACACCTTC.

About this clone: The sample has other DNA sequences that encode this CDR3 too. This chain joins TRBV28 and TRBJ1-2, with 10 bases that match TRBD1. With V trimmed by 6 bases and J by 2 bases, 3 bases remained unmatched. Germline CDR1 is MDHEN and CDR2 is SYDVKM. The CDR3 is made up of 14 amino acids. DNA for the CDR3: TGTGCCAGCAGGGGACAGGGGACGAACTATGGCTACACCTTC. Translation: CASRGQGTNYGYTF.

The J gene is TRBJ2-1, the V gene TRBV7-2, with D hard to call. CDR1 SGHTA and CDR2 FQGNSA come from the germline V gene. This CDR3 contains 11 residues. The V gene lost 4 bases and the J gene lost 11 bases, with 9 bases spanning the gap. The CDR3 DNA is TGTGCCAGCAGCTCCCTCTCCCAGCAGTTCTTC. It translates to CASSSLSQQFF.